The 5 T cell receptor beta chains listed next were all sequenced from one sample in a study of Ad26.COV2.S vaccination and SARS-CoV-2 variants. Treatment of the sample: about 20 received Ad26.COV2.S at low or high dose, single or two shots; about 5 received placebo; per-sample allocation not given. Specimens were obtained on day 63 following the first vaccine or placebo injection. Clones were read by immunoSEQ multiplex PCR, and TCRdb kept only the in-frame ones, dropping some. The sample yields 300,000 to 400,000 clones, 75% to 90% seen once. Sequencing was performed on peripheral blood, taken in a trial of Ad26.COV2.S vaccine versus placebo. Receptors originate from a person aged 18-60 years who received the Ad26.COV2.S COVID-19 vaccine or a placebo.

This sequence joins TRBV5-4 and TRBJ2-3; 9 bases are shared with TRBD2. V gave up 6 bases and J gave up 5 bases; unmatched junction bases: 10. The CDR3 covers 15 residues. Per the germline V gene, CDR1 is SGHNT and CDR2 is YYREEE (reference sequence). CDR3 in amino acids: CASMGREGLVDTQYF. The CDR3 DNA sequence: TGTGCCAGCATGGGGCGGGAGGGCCTGGTAGATACGCAGTATTTT.

V and J are TRBV28 and TRBJ2-7; maybe TRBD1 (6 bases). Germline CDR1 is MDHEN and CDR2 is SYDVKM. Trimming pared 10 bases from V and 5 bases from J, leaving 18 bases between. The CDR3 is 13 residues long. The CDR3 DNA reads as TGTGCCATCGCCCCAGGGGTTATACACGAGCAGTACTTC. It translates to CAIAPGVIHEQYF.

This rearrangement joins TRBV11-1 to TRBJ2-5; D is unresolved. This CDR3 comprises 13 residues. Germline CDR1 and CDR2: SGHAT and FQDESV (reference sequence). The V end was cut by 0 bases, the J end by 5 bases, with 7 bases between. The CDR3 DNA reads TGTGCCAGCAGCTTAGCCAGCTGGGAGACCCAGTACTTC. Protein: CASSLASWETQYF. The whole variable domain, remainder taken from reference TRBV11-1 and TRBJ2-5, is EAEVAQSPRYKITEKSQAVAFWCDPISGHATLYWYRQILGQGPELLVQFQDESVVDDSQLPKDRFSAERLKGVDSTLKIQPAELGDSAMYLCASSLASWETQYFGPGTRLLVL.

The rearrangement joins TRBV5-1 to TRBJ2-7; 8 bases agree with TRBD2. V shed 4 bases, J shed 4 bases, and the junction held 7 bases outside the gene matches. This CDR3 is built from 14 residues. Germline V lookup: CDR1 SGHRS, CDR2 YFSETQ. The CDR3 region has the DNA TGCGCCAGCAGCCCTCCGGGACTAGGGTACGAGCAGTACTTC. The encoded protein is CASSPPGLGYEQYF. Complete variable domain (other parts from reference TRBV5-1 and TRBJ2-7): KAGVTQTPRYLIKTRGQQVTLSCSPISGHRSVSWYQQTPGQGLQFLFEYFSETQRNKGNFPGRFSGRQFSNSRSEMNVSTLELGDSALYLCASSPPGLGYEQYFGPGTRLTVT.

This chain uses TRBV6-2 or TRBV6-3 with TRBJ1-1; D gene unclear. This CDR3 is built from 11 residues. CDR1 is MNHEY and CDR2 is SVGEGT in the germline V gene. The V end lost 6 bases, the J end lost 8 bases, and 10 bases lay between the germline ends. CDR3 sequence reads: CASSVRTEAFF. CDR3 in DNA: TGTGCCAGCAGCGTACGGACCGAAGCTTTCTTT.